These 20 T cell receptor beta chains share one sample of origin, sequenced in a study of blood T cell repertoires in COVID-19. The protocol was immunoSEQ multiplex PCR, while the TCRdb copy is restricted to in-frame clones and leaves out a portion. Of around 160,000 clones in the sample, 89% were seen once. Material: peripheral blood. These receptors all come from a man aged 55 to 70 with acute or convalescent COVID-19.

The chain has TRBV9 and TRBJ1-2; TRBD1 matches 7 bases. Germline V gives CDR1 SGDLS, CDR2 YYNGEE. The CDR3 is 13 residues long. The V segment lost 5 bases and the J segment 8 bases; nucleotides outside the gene matches: 9. The CDR3 loop is CASSVWSGGGYTF. The CDR3 nucleotides are TGTGCCAGCAGTGTGTGGTCAGGGGGAGGCTACACCTTC.

The J gene is TRBJ1-1, the V gene TRBV27, with D possibly matching TRBD1 (6 bases). The CDR3 is 14 amino acids. V lost 3 bases and J 1 base, leaving 9 bases between the germline ends. Germline values: CDR1 MNHEY, CDR2 SMNVEV (reference sequence). The CDR3 loop is CASSFQGSNTEAFF. Written as DNA, the CDR3 is TGTGCCAGCAGTTTCCAGGGGTCGAACACTGAAGCTTTCTTT.

V gene TRBV18 combines with J gene TRBJ1-2, with 8 bases matching TRBD1. V was clipped by 5 bases and J by 10 bases; unmatched bases: 12. Germline CDR1 reads KGHSH; CDR2 reads LQKENI. The CDR3 totals 14 residues. CDR3 protein: CASSAGTGRIDYTF. The CDR3 DNA reads TGTGCCAGCTCAGCCGGGACAGGACGTATCGACTACACCTTC.

The V and J genes are TRBV15 and TRBJ1-2; D is unresolved. V shed 0 bases and J shed 2 bases, with 7 bases lying between them. The CDR3 is made up of 14 amino acids. Germline CDR1 is LNHNV and CDR2 is YYDKDF (reference sequence). For the CDR3, the DNA is TGTGCCACCAGCAGAGATGCACAAAACTATGGCTACACCTTC. Its protein is CATSRDAQNYGYTF.

The rearrangement uses TRBV24-1 and TRBJ1-2; 7 bases fit TRBD1. CDR1 is KGHDR and CDR2 is SFDVKD in the germline V gene. This CDR3 comprises 12 residues. V lost 4 bases, J lost 11 bases, and 6 bases stayed unmatched. CDR3 coding DNA: TGTGCCACCAGTGAAGGGGGCTTGGGATACACCTTC. This codes for CATSEGGLGYTF.

The chain employs TRBV14 and TRBJ2-1; 9 bases are a match to TRBD1. Germline V gene lookup returns CDR1 SGHDN and CDR2 FVKESK. The ends lost 4 bases at V and 5 bases at J; junction bases unmatched: 6. This CDR3 contains 15 residues. The CDR3 nucleotides are TGTGCCAGCAGCCCCGGGACAGGGTGGGACAATGAGCAGTTCTTC. This sequence encodes CASSPGTGWDNEQFF. Complete variable domain (other parts from reference TRBV14 and TRBJ2-1): EAGVTQFPSHSVIEKGQTVTLRCDPISGHDNLYWYRRVMGKEIKFLLHFVKESKQDESGMPNNRFLAERTGGTYSTLKVQPAELEDSGVYFCASSPGTGWDNEQFFGPGTRLTVL.

The chain couples TRBV7-2 to TRBJ1-6; D is undetermined. The CDR3 loop spans 16 amino acids. CDR1 is SGHTA and CDR2 is FQGNSA in the germline V gene. Deletions cut 4 bases from V and 0 bases from J, with 10 bases between. CDR3 sequence: CASSSGTGSYNSPLHF. The CDR3 nucleotides read TGTGCCAGCAGCTCCGGAACGGGCTCCTATAATTCACCCCTCCACTTT. The variable domain in full, completed from reference TRBV7-2 and TRBJ1-6, reads GAGVSQSPSNKVTEKGKDVELRCDPISGHTALYWYRQSLGQGLEFLIYFQGNSAPDKSGLPSDRFSAERTGGSVSTLTIQRTQQEDSAVYLCASSSGTGSYNSPLHFGNGTRLTVT.

DNA of the CDR3: TGTGCCAGCAATGAGGACCTAGGGGTTTCACCCCTCCACTTT. Protein product: CASNEDLGVSPLHF. This chain connects TRBV6-4 to TRBJ1-6, with D possibly TRBD1 on 5 matching bases. The CDR3 has 14 amino acids. V was shortened by 7 bases and J by 9 bases, with 16 bases between the two germline ends. Germline values: CDR1 MRHNA, CDR2 SNTAGT.

V and J are TRBV11-1 and TRBJ2-7, with a weak D call TRBD2 (7 bases). The CDR3 spans 13 residues. The V end was cut by 5 bases, the J end by 4 bases, with 12 bases between. Germline lookup yields CDR1 SGHAT and CDR2 FQDESV (reference sequence). The CDR3 nucleotides read TGTGCCAGCAGCCGCGGGGGCAGGTACGAGCAGTACTTC. Translating it yields CASSRGGRYEQYF.

The table lists this clone with a few counts. The chain recombines TRBV30 with TRBJ1-4; D perhaps matches TRBD1 (6 bases). Trimming took off 4 bases at V and 5 bases at J, with 8 bases between the two ends. This CDR3 comprises 12 residues. Germline V gives CDR1 GTSNPN, CDR2 SVGIG (reference sequence). The CDR3 is CAWMTGNEKLFF. The CDR3 DNA sequence: TGTGCCTGGATGACAGGCAATGAAAAACTGTTTTTT. Full variable domain (outside the CDR3, taken from reference TRBV30 and TRBJ1-4): SQTIHQWPATLVQPVGSPLSLECTVEGTSNPNLYWYRQAAGRGLQLLFYSVGIGQISSEVPQNLSASRPQDRQFILSSKKLLLSDSGFYLCAWMTGNEKLFFGSGTQLSVL.

This clone has at least ten counts. The chain links TRBV18 to TRBJ2-3; D is unresolved. CDR3 length equals 13 residues. CDR1 is KGHSH and CDR2 is LQKENI in the germline V gene. Trimming shortened V by 8 bases and J by 1 base, and 10 bases separated the two germline ends. CDR3 residues: CASTLSGTDTQYF. The DNA for the CDR3 is TGTGCCAGCACACTCAGCGGCACAGATACGCAGTATTTT.

The sample holds one count of this clone. The chain is built from TRBV11-2 and TRBJ2-1; D is possibly TRBD1 (6 bases). The CDR3 loop spans 14 amino acids. Trimming cost V 2 bases and J 5 bases, with 10 bases left between them. Germline values: CDR1 SGHAT, CDR2 FQNNGV. The CDR3 nucleotides are TGTGCCAGCAGCTTATGGACAGCCGACAATGAGCAGTTCTTC. This sequence encodes CASSLWTADNEQFF.

This chain joins TRBV30 and TRBJ1-4, with 7 bases that match TRBD1. CDR3 length equals 15 residues. Germline V gene data show CDR1 as GTSNPN and CDR2 as SVGIG (reference sequence). J was trimmed by 3 bases and V by 5 bases; bases with no gene match: 9. CDR3 DNA: TGTGCCTGGGAGGAGCCCGGGACAGCTAATGAAAAACTGTTTTTT. Translation gives CAWEEPGTANEKLFF.

This chain connects TRBV2 to TRBJ2-5; D unresolved. Germline CDR1 SNHLY, CDR2 FYNNEI. The CDR3 length is 14 residues. V lost 7 bases and J lost 4, with 16 bases in between. The CDR3 DNA is TGTGCCAGCATGCCCCCACTCCGGTCAGAGACCCAGTACTTC. Its translation is CASMPPLRSETQYF.

The chain carries TRBV2 and TRBJ2-1; TRBD1 matches 9 bases. Germline assignment: CDR1 SNHLY and CDR2 FYNNEI. The V segment lost 6 bases and the J segment 0 bases; nucleotides outside the gene matches: 6. The CDR3 covers 16 residues. CDR3 sequence (DNA): TGTGCCAGCAGGCAGGGACAGGGTCTCTCCTACAATGAGCAGTTCTTC. Translated, it gives CASRQGQGLSYNEQFF.

CDR3 DNA sequence: TGTGCCAGCGTGAGACAGGGGAACACTGAAGCTTTCTTT. Protein product: CASVRQGNTEAFF. This chain joins TRBV7-9 and TRBJ1-1, with TRBD1 matching over 7 bases. Looked up from germline, CDR1 is SEHNR and CDR2 is FQNEAQ (reference sequence). This CDR3 contains 13 residues. With 8 bases clipped from V and 1 base from J, the junction kept 4 bases outside the gene matches.

The chain joins TRBV30 to TRBJ2-1; D is perhaps TRBD2 (5 bases). V was cut by 1 base and J by 6 bases, with 13 bases left in between. Per the germline V gene, CDR1 is GTSNPN and CDR2 is SVGIG (reference sequence). The CDR3 covers 14 residues. This chain's CDR3 is CAWSAGMTSNEQFF. CDR3 sequence (DNA): TGTGCCTGGAGTGCCGGGATGACGTCCAATGAGCAGTTCTTC.

The gene calls are TRBV10-1 and TRBJ2-1, with a tentative D call TRBD2 (5 bases). In germline, CDR1 is WNHNN, CDR2 SYGVQD (reference sequence). V lost 5 bases and J lost 6, with 8 bases in between. This CDR3 is 12 amino acids long. CDR3 residues: CASSIGINEQFF. The CDR3 nucleotides read TGCGCCAGCAGTATCGGGATCAATGAGCAGTTCTTC.

The chain is built from TRBV5-4 and TRBJ1-4, with a tentative D call TRBD1 (6 bases). There are 13 residues in the CDR3. Looked up from germline, CDR1 is SGHNT and CDR2 is YYREEE (reference sequence). The ends were cut back, 4 bases at V and 6 bases at J, with 10 bases in the middle. The CDR3 protein is CASSRGWDEKLFF. CDR3 in DNA: TGTGCCAGCAGCAGGGGGTGGGATGAAAAACTGTTTTTT.

This chain links TRBV6-4 with TRBJ1-4; TRBD1 agrees at 8 bases. Germline CDR1 and CDR2: MRHNA and SNTAGT. J gave up 7 bases and V 6 bases, and 7 bases lay outside the gene matches. This CDR3 is built from 14 residues. The CDR3 is CASRPGQELEKLFF. The CDR3 bases are TGTGCCAGCAGACCGGGACAGGAACTTGAAAAACTGTTTTTT.